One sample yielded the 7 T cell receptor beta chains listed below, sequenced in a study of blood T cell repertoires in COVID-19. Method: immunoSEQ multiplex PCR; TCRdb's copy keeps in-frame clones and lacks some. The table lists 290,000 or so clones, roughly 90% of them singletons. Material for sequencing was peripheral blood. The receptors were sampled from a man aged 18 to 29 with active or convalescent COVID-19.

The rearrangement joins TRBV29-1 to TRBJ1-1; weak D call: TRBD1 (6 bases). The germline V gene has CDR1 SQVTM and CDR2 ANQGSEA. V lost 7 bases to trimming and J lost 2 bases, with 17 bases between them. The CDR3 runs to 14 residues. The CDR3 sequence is CSAAERGLNTEAFF. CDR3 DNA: TGCAGCGCCGCCGAGAGGGGGTTAAACACTGAAGCTTTCTTT.

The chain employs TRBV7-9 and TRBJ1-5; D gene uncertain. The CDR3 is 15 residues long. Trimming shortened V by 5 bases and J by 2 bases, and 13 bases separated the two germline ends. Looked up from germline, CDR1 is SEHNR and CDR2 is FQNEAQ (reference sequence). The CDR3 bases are TGTGCCAGCAGCCCTGGACGGGGAGGCAATCAGCCCCAGCATTTT. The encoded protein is CASSPGRGGNQPQHF. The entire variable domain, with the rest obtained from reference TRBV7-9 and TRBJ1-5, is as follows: DTGVSQNPRHKITKRGQNVTFRCDPISEHNRLYWYRQTLGQGPEFLTYFQNEAQLEKSRLLSDRFSAERPKGSFSTLEIQRTEQGDSAMYLCASSPGRGGNQPQHFGDGTRLSIL.

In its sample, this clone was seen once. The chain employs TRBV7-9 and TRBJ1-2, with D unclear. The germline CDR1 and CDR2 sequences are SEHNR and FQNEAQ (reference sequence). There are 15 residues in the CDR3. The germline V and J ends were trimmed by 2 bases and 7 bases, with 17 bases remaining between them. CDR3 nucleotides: TGTGCCAGCAGCTTAAGTTCGACGGGGTGGAGTGGCTACACCTTC. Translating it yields CASSLSSTGWSGYTF.

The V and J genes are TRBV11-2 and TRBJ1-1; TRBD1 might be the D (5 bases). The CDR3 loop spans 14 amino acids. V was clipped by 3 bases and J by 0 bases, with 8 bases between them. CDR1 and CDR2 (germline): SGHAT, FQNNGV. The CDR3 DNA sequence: TGTGCCAGCAGCTTTGGGGGGGTGAACACTGAAGCTTTCTTT. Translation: CASSFGGVNTEAFF.

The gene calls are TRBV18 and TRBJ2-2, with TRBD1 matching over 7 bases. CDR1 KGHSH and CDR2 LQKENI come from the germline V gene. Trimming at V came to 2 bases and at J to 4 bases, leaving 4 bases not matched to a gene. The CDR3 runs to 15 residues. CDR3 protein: CASSPLGQATGELFF. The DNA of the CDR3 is TGTGCCAGCTCACCATTAGGACAGGCCACCGGGGAGCTGTTTTTT. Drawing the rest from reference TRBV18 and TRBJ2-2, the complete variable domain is NAGVMQNPRHLVRRRGQEARLRCSPMKGHSHVYWYRQLPEEGLKFMVYLQKENIIDESGMPKERFSAEFPKEGPSILRIQQVVRGDSAAYFCASSPLGQATGELFFGEGSRLTVL.

CDR3 DNA sequence: TGTGCCAGCAGCAATATAGACAGGAAAGGTGAAAAGCAGTACTTC. Translating it yields CASSNIDRKGEKQYF. V gene TRBV5-5 combines with J gene TRBJ2-7; possible D gene TRBD1, 6 bases. The CDR3 spans 15 residues. V lost 4 bases and J lost 8, with 22 bases in between. Germline-derived CDR1 and CDR2 are SGHKS and YYEKEE (reference sequence).

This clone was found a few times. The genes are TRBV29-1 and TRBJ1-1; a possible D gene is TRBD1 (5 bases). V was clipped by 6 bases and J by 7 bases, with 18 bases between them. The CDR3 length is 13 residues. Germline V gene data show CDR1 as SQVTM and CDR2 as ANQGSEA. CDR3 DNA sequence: TGCAGCGTACAAACAGGTGGAGTTAGTGAAGCTTTCTTT. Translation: CSVQTGGVSEAFF.